The 6 T cell receptor beta chains below were found in one sample sequenced in a study of shared clonotypes between healthy human individuals. Clones were sequenced by immunoSEQ multiplex PCR, and TCRdb holds only the in-frame ones, with some missing. Of around 2.1 million clones in the sample, around 95% were seen once. Input material: naive CD4+ T cells sorted from blood. This sample's subset: CD45RA+ positively selected. The receptors here all came from a man aged 18 to 29 in good health.

The CDR3 region is CSSRGPDTQYF. The CDR3 bases are TGCAGTTCCCGGGGTCCAGATACGCAGTATTTT. The chain has TRBV29-1 and TRBJ2-3; D might be TRBD2 (5 bases). CDR3 length: 11 residues. Germline CDR1 SQVTM, CDR2 ANQGSEA.

The chain combines TRBV10-1 with TRBJ2-1; TRBD1 matches 9 bases. The CDR3 sequence is 16 residues long. The V gene end was trimmed by 2 bases and the J gene end by 6 bases; junction bases not matched to a gene: 8. The V gene's germline CDR1 is WNHNN and CDR2 SYGVQD (reference sequence). The CDR3 sequence is CASSEMTGGRGNEQFF. The CDR3 bases are TGCGCCAGCAGTGAGATGACAGGGGGTAGGGGCAATGAGCAGTTCTTC.

This clone was detected once. The V gene is TRBV25-1, the J gene TRBJ2-1; D is ambiguous. V shed 7 bases and J shed 4 bases, with 5 bases lying between them. Germline assignment: CDR1 MGHDK and CDR2 SYGVNS. This CDR3 is 11 amino acids long. The CDR3 bases are TGTGCCAGCACGTCTTACAATGAGCAGTTCTTC. This sequence encodes CASTSYNEQFF.

The chain links TRBV29-1 to TRBJ2-7; 8 bases are shared with TRBD1. CDR1 and CDR2 (germline): SQVTM, ANQGSEA. J was trimmed by 5 bases and V by 4 bases; bases with no gene match: 13. The CDR3 has 15 amino acids. The CDR3 sequence is CSVVYLGQGGNEQYF. For the CDR3, the DNA is TGCAGCGTTGTGTATCTTGGACAGGGAGGTAACGAGCAGTACTTC.

V is TRBV30 and J is TRBJ1-4, with TRBD1 identical over 8 bases. Germline-derived CDR1 and CDR2 are GTSNPN and SVGIG (reference sequence). The CDR3 is 14 residues long. V dropped 7 bases and J dropped 8; count of bases not matched to a gene: 12. The CDR3 DNA is TGTGCCTATTCTCTTGACAGGGGAGGCGAAAAACTGTTTTTT. Protein product: CAYSLDRGGEKLFF.

The V call is TRBV19, the J call TRBJ1-4; D call uncertain. The V end lost 7 bases, the J end lost 8 bases, and 14 bases lay between the germline ends. There are 13 residues in the CDR3. Germline CDR1 is LNHDA and CDR2 is SQIVND (reference sequence). CDR3 nucleotides: TGTGCCAGTACATCAGGCTTAAAGGAAAAACTGTTTTTT. Its translation: CASTSGLKEKLFF. Full variable domain (remainder filled in from reference TRBV19 and TRBJ1-4): DGGITQSPKYLFRKEGQNVTLSCEQNLNHDAMYWYRQDPGQGLRLIYYSQIVNDFQKGDIAEGYSVSREKKESFPLTVTSAQKNPTAFYLCASTSGLKEKLFFGSGTQLSVL.